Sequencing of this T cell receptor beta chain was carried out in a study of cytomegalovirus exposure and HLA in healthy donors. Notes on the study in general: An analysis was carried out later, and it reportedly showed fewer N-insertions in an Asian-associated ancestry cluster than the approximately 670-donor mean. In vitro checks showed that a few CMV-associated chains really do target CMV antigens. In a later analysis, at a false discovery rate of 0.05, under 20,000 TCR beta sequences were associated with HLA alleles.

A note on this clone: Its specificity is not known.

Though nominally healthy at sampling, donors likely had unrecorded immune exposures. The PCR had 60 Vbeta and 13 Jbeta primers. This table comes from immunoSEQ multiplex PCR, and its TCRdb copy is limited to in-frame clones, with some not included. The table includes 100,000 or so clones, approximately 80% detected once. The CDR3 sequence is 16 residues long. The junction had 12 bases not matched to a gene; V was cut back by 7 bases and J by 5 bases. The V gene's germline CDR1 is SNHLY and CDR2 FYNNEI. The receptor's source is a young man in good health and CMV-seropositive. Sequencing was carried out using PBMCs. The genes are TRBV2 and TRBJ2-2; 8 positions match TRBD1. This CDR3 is CASNLGQGAGTGELFF. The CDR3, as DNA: TGTGCCAGCAATCTCGGACAGGGCGCGGGAACCGGGGAGCTGTTTTTT.